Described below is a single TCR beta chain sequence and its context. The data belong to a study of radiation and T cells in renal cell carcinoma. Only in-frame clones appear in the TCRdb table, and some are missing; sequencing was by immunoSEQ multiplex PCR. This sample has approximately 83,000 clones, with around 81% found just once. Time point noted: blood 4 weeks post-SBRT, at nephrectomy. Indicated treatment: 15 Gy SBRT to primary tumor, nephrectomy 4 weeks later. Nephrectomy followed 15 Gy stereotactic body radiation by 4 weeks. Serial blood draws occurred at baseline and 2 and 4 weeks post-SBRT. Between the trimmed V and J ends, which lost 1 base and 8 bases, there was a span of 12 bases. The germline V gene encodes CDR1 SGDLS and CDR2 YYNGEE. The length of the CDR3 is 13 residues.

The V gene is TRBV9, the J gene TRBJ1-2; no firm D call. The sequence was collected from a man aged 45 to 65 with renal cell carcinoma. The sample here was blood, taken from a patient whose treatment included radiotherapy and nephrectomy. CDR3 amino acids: CASSVYRSGGYTF. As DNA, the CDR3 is TGTGCCAGCAGCGTATATCGTTCGGGAGGCTACACCTTC.